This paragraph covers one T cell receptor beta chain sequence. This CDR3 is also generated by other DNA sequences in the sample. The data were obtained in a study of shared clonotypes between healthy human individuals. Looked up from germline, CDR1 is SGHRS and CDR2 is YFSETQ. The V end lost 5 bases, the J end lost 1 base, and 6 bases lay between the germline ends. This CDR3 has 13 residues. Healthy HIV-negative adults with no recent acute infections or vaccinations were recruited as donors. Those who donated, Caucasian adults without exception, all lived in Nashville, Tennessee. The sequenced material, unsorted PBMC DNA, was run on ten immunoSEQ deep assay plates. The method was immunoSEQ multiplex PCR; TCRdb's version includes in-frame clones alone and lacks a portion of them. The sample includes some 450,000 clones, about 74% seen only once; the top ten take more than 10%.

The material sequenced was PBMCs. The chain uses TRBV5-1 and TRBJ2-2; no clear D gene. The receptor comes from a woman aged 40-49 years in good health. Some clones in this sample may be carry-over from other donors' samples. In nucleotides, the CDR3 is TGCGCCAGCAGTTCTCTGAACACCGGGGAGCTGTTTTTT. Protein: CASSSLNTGELFF.